Following are 23 T cell receptor beta chains from one sample sequenced in a study of shared clonotypes between healthy human individuals. Method: immunoSEQ multiplex PCR; TCRdb's copy keeps in-frame clones and lacks some. The sample shows 850,000 to 1,100,000 clones, roughly 80% of them seen only once. Sequenced material: memory CD4+ T cells from PBMCs. Regarding subset: CD45RA-negative fraction. These receptors all stem from a man younger than 30 in good health. Some clones in this sample may be carry-over from other donors' samples.

The rearrangement uses TRBV6-1 and TRBJ1-1; TRBD1 matches at 8 bases. Germline V gives CDR1 MNHNS, CDR2 SASEGT. V shed 6 bases, J shed 8 bases, and the junction held 5 bases outside the gene matches. The CDR3 has 12 residues. CDR3 sequence: CASRQNRGEAFF. The CDR3 DNA reads as TGTGCCAGCAGGCAGAACAGGGGGGAAGCTTTCTTT.

The chain joins TRBV14 to TRBJ2-3, with 15 bases matching TRBD2. Germline CDR1 is SGHDN and CDR2 is FVKESK. The V segment lost 5 bases and the J segment 2 bases; nucleotides outside the gene matches: 8. This CDR3 spans 18 amino acids. The CDR3 sequence is CASSLLGLAGGITDTQYF. The CDR3 DNA reads as TGTGCCAGCAGCTTATTGGGACTAGCGGGAGGAATCACAGATACGCAGTATTTT.

The chain employs TRBV9 and TRBJ1-1; D gene ambiguous. CDR3 length: 12 residues. V lost 3 bases, J lost 9 bases, and 12 bases lay in between. Germline CDR1 reads SGDLS; CDR2 reads YYNGEE. The CDR3 loop is CASSDEGNQAFF. CDR3 nucleotide sequence: TGTGCCAGCAGCGACGAGGGTAACCAAGCTTTCTTT.

This rearrangement joins TRBV6-5 to TRBJ1-5, with D possibly TRBD1 on 5 matching bases. Germline V gene sequence: CDR1 MNHEY, CDR2 SVGAGI. V was shortened by 6 bases and J by 5 bases, with 17 bases between the two germline ends. CDR3 size: 15 residues. The DNA of the CDR3 is TGTGCCAGCAGACCCGGTGGCAGGGACTATCAGCCCCAGCATTTT. It is translated as CASRPGGRDYQPQHF.

A remark on this clone: Other DNA sequences within the sample encode an identical CDR3. The chain uses TRBV29-1 and TRBJ2-7, with 9 bases aligning to TRBD1. The CDR3 length is 12 residues. V shed 6 bases and J 3 bases; nucleotides not matched to a gene: 3. In germline, CDR1 is SQVTM, CDR2 ANQGSEA. The CDR3 coding sequence is TGCAGCGTGCGGGACAGGGTCTACGAGCAGTACTTC. This sequence encodes CSVRDRVYEQYF.

The gene calls are TRBV5-6 and TRBJ2-1; D call uncertain. Germline CDR1 reads SGHDT; CDR2 reads YYEEEE. V lost 1 base to trimming and J lost 0 bases, with 11 bases between them. The CDR3 covers 16 residues. The chain's CDR3 is CASSLLSRHSYNEQFF. CDR3 nucleotides: TGTGCCAGCAGCTTGTTATCCCGACACTCCTACAATGAGCAGTTCTTC.

The chain has TRBV28 and TRBJ2-1; no definite D call. This CDR3 has 14 amino acids. V gave up 6 bases and J gave up 10 bases, with 19 bases separating them. Per germline, CDR1 MDHEN and CDR2 SYDVKM. CDR3 loop: CASRTPRGPWEQFF. The DNA for the CDR3 is TGTGCCAGCAGAACCCCCCGCGGCCCCTGGGAGCAGTTCTTC.

The rearrangement joins TRBV10-3 to TRBJ2-5; D might be TRBD1 (6 bases). Trimming removed 4 bases from V and 2 bases from J, with 11 bases in between. The CDR3 spans 14 residues. CDR1 and CDR2 (germline): ENHRY, SYGVKD. The CDR3 nucleotides are TGTGCCATCAGTGCTGTACAGGGTCAAGAGACCCAGTACTTC. It yields the protein CAISAVQGQETQYF.

V gene TRBV18 combines with J gene TRBJ1-5; D might be TRBD1 (5 bases). The CDR3 totals 13 residues. The V gene's germline CDR1 is KGHSH and CDR2 LQKENI. Trimming cost V 6 bases and J 5 bases, with 11 bases left between them. CDR3 sequence: CASSPGLDQPQHF. The CDR3 DNA reads TGTGCCAGCTCGCCAGGGTTGGATCAGCCCCAGCATTTT.

On this clone: This may be a read error, as it is one base from a much larger clone. The chain combines TRBV18 with TRBJ2-3; unclear D gene. In germline, CDR1 is KGHSH, CDR2 LQKENI. Trimming took off 4 bases at V and 0 bases at J, with 2 bases between the two ends. The CDR3 spans 12 residues. The CDR3 nucleotides are TGTGCCAGCTCACAAAGCACAGATACGCAGTATTTT. This codes for CASSQSTDTQYF.

Notes on this clone: At the DNA level, this CDR3 is encoded by other sequences in the same sample as well. The gene calls are TRBV7-2 and TRBJ2-1; D uncertain. Germline lookup yields CDR1 SGHTA and CDR2 FQGNSA. The germline V and J ends were trimmed by 2 bases and 10 bases, with 9 bases remaining between them. This CDR3 spans 12 amino acids. The DNA of the CDR3 is TGTGCCAGCAGCTTAAGAGCTCGGGAGCAGTTCTTC. Translated, it gives CASSLRAREQFF.

This clone was seen ten or more times. The chain recombines TRBV11-2 with TRBJ1-5; the D is unclear. V shed 5 bases and J shed 5 bases, with 10 bases lying between them. Germline lookup yields CDR1 SGHAT and CDR2 FQNNGV. This CDR3 is built from 13 residues. CDR3 in DNA: TGTGCCAGCAGCGCGGCGAGCGATCAGCCCCAGCATTTT. Residues: CASSAASDQPQHF.

This clone showed up many times. The chain employs TRBV10-3 and TRBJ1-5; 9 positions match TRBD1. CDR3 size: 16 residues. V was clipped by 4 bases and J by 4 bases; unmatched bases: 8. In germline, CDR1 is ENHRY, CDR2 SYGVKD. The CDR3 reads CAISARQGVGNQPQHF. CDR3 nucleotide sequence: TGTGCCATCAGTGCTCGACAGGGGGTCGGGAATCAGCCCCAGCATTTT.

This clone was seen only once. The rearrangement links TRBV7-2 to TRBJ1-2; D is undetermined. The CDR3 has 13 amino acids. Germline V gene lookup returns CDR1 SGHTA and CDR2 FQGNSA. V gave up 4 bases and J gave up 5 bases, with 11 bases separating them. For the CDR3, the DNA is TGTGCCAGCAGCTCAGGAGACTGGTATGGCTACACCTTC. Translation: CASSSGDWYGYTF.

On this clone: This specimen includes other DNA sequences encoding the same CDR3. This rearrangement joins TRBV2 to TRBJ2-5; D possibly corresponds to TRBD1 (5 bases). V lost 3 bases, J lost 2 bases, and 7 bases lay in between. CDR3 length equals 13 residues. Germline CDR1 reads SNHLY; CDR2 reads FYNNEI. The CDR3 DNA follows: TGTGCCAGCAGTGACAGGGTGCAAGAGACCCAGTACTTC. It translates to CASSDRVQETQYF.

This chain uses TRBV5-1 with TRBJ1-2; the D gene is possibly TRBD1 (5 bases). CDR3 length equals 17 residues. The germline V gene has CDR1 SGHRS and CDR2 YFSETQ. With 1 base removed from V and 5 bases from J, the gap between germline ends came to 21 bases. CDR3 protein: CASSLTGFITKEYGYTF. The CDR3 DNA reads TGCGCCAGCAGCTTGACAGGATTCATCACCAAAGAGTATGGCTACACCTTC.

This chain links TRBV28 with TRBJ2-2; tentative D call: TRBD1 (5 bases). The CDR3 extends over 13 amino acids. Germline CDR1 is MDHEN and CDR2 is SYDVKM. V lost 7 bases, J lost 4 bases, and 10 bases lay in between. The CDR3 coding sequence is TGTGCCAGCAAGGGCAGGGCCACCGGGGAGCTGTTTTTT. Encoded protein: CASKGRATGELFF.

This chain connects TRBV7-2 to TRBJ2-7, with a tentative D call TRBD1 (5 bases). With 3 bases removed from V and 3 bases from J, the gap between germline ends came to 12 bases. Germline assignment: CDR1 SGHTA and CDR2 FQGNSA. This CDR3 has 14 residues. The CDR3 sequence is CASSFVQGIYEQYF. CDR3 bases: TGTGCCAGCAGCTTTGTGCAGGGTATCTACGAGCAGTACTTC. The variable domain in full, completed from reference TRBV7-2 and TRBJ2-7, reads GAGVSQSPSNKVTEKGKDVELRCDPISGHTALYWYRQSLGQGLEFLIYFQGNSAPDKSGLPSDRFSAERTGGSVSTLTIQRTQQEDSAVYLCASSFVQGIYEQYFGPGTRLTVT.

This clone was counted a few times. The chain combines TRBV7-2 with TRBJ2-7; 9 bases align to TRBD1. The germline V gene encodes CDR1 SGHTA and CDR2 FQGNSA. J lost 5 bases, V lost 4 bases, and 12 bases had no gene match. There are 16 residues in the CDR3. Written as DNA, the CDR3 is TGTGCCAGCAGCTGGGCCGCTGGACAGGGGACCAACGAGCAGTACTTC. This encodes CASSWAAGQGTNEQYF.

The count of this clone is one. The chain uses TRBV6-6 and TRBJ2-7, with 8 bases that match TRBD1. The CDR3 sequence is 14 residues long. V dropped 5 bases and J dropped 2; count of bases not matched to a gene: 5. Germline CDR1 MNHNY, CDR2 SVGAGI (reference sequence). The CDR3 is CASSKGQDAYEQYF. The CDR3 DNA reads TGTGCCAGCAGTAAGGGACAGGATGCCTACGAGCAGTACTTC.

A note on this clone: Within the sample, other DNA sequences also encode this same CDR3. The gene calls are TRBV19 and TRBJ1-5, with 7 positions matching TRBD1. V was pared by 9 bases and J by 3 bases, with 5 bases of the junction left unmatched. There are 13 residues in the CDR3. Germline CDR1 reads LNHDA; CDR2 reads SQIVND (reference sequence). The CDR3 nucleotides read TGTGCCAGCTCGGGACAGCTCAATCAGCCCCAGCATTTT. Protein: CASSGQLNQPQHF. Variable domain in full (rest from reference TRBV19 and TRBJ1-5): DGGITQSPKYLFRKEGQNVTLSCEQNLNHDAMYWYRQDPGQGLRLIYYSQIVNDFQKGDIAEGYSVSREKKESFPLTVTSAQKNPTAFYLCASSGQLNQPQHFGDGTRLSIL.

This clone was seen only once. The sample carries other DNA sequences with the same CDR3. The chain carries TRBV7-3 and TRBJ1-1; D may be TRBD1 (6 bases). The CDR3 is 14 residues long. Germline V gives CDR1 SGHTA, CDR2 FQGTGA. Trimming took 4 bases from V and 0 from J, leaving 9 bases between them. The CDR3 spells CASSSQGMNTEAFF. The CDR3, as DNA: TGTGCCAGCAGCTCACAGGGCATGAACACTGAAGCTTTCTTT.

With respect to this clone: In the same sample, other DNA sequences code for this CDR3. The V gene is TRBV7-9, the J gene TRBJ2-3; either TRBD1 or TRBD2 may supply D (5 bases each). The CDR3 has 15 residues. Germline V gives CDR1 SEHNR, CDR2 FQNEAQ (reference sequence). V lost 1 base and J 1 base, leaving 9 bases between the germline ends. The DNA of the CDR3 is TGTGCCAGCAGCTTAGTGGGACCACGCACAGATACGCAGTATTTT. This sequence encodes CASSLVGPRTDTQYF.